This T cell receptor (beta chain) was sequenced for a study of blood T cell repertoires in COVID-19. Study-level background: COVID-19 samples collected from the United States, Italy and Spain covered acute and convalescent phases. T cells, B-cell-depleted T cells, or PBMCs supplied cDNA or gDNA.

Original data processing: Estimates of nucleated cell counts were drawn from the amplification of reference gene primers. Generated by immunoSEQ multiplex PCR, the TCRdb table keeps only in-frame clones and is missing some. D and trimming come from the DNA, and the V and J calls and clone size come from that table. In the table there are roughly 38,000 clones, approximately 78% of which are singletons. CDR3 size: 17 residues. V was pared by 0 bases and J by 3 bases, with 16 bases between. CDR1 SGHKS and CDR2 YYEKEE come from the germline V gene (reference sequence). This chain connects TRBV5-5 to TRBJ2-1, with D tentatively TRBD2 (6 bases). The receptor comes from a man in his 60s in a cohort sampled during active COVID-19. Sequencing was done on a sample of peripheral blood. CDR3: CASSLAWGSGNYNEQFF. CDR3 coding DNA: TGTGCCAGCAGCTTGGCCTGGGGTAGCGGTAACTACAATGAGCAGTTCTTC.